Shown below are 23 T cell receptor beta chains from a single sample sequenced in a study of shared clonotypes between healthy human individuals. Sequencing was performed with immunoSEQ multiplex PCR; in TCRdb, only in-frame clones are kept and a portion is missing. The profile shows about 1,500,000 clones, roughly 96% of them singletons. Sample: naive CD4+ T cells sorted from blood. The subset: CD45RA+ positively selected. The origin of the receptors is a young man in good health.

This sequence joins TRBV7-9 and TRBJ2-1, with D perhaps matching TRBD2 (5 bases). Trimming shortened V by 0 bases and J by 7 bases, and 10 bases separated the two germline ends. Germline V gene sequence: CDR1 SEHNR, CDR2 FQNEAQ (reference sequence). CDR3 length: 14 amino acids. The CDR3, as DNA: TGTGCCAGCAGCTTAGCCGTGGGAGTAAATGAGCAGTTCTTC. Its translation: CASSLAVGVNEQFF.

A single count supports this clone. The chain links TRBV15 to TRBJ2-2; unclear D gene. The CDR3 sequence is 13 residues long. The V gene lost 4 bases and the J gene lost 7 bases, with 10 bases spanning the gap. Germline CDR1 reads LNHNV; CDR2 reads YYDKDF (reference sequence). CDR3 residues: CATSIGVVGELFF. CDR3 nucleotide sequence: TGTGCCACCAGCATCGGAGTAGTCGGGGAGCTGTTTTTT.

CDR3 nucleotides: TGTGCCAGCAGGTTTCGGGCGGCCAATGAAAAACTGTTTTTT. Its protein product is CASRFRAANEKLFF. The genes are TRBV27 and TRBJ1-4, with D uncertain. The CDR3 is 14 amino acids. V lost 6 bases and J lost 5, with 13 bases in between. Looked up from germline, CDR1 is MNHEY and CDR2 is SMNVEV (reference sequence). The full variable domain, in which reference TRBV27 and TRBJ1-4 provide the parts outside the CDR3, is EAQVTQNPRYLITVTGKKLTVTCSQNMNHEYMSWYRQDPGLGLRQIYYSMNVEVTDKGDVPEGYKVSRKEKRNFPLILESPSPNQTSLYFCASRFRAANEKLFFGSGTQLSVL.

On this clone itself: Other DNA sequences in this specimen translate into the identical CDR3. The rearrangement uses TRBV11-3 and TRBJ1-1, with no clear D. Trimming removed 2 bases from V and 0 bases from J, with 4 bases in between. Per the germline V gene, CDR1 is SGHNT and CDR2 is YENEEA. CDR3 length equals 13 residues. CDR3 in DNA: TGTGCCAGCAGCTTACGGTTGAACACTGAAGCTTTCTTT. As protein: CASSLRLNTEAFF.

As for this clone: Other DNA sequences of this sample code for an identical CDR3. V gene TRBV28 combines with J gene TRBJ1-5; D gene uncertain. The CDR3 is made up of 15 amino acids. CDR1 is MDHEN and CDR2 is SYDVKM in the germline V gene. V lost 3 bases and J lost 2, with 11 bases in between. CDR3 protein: CASSLLLGGNQPQHF. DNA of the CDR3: TGTGCCAGCAGTTTGCTTCTGGGCGGCAATCAGCCCCAGCATTTT.

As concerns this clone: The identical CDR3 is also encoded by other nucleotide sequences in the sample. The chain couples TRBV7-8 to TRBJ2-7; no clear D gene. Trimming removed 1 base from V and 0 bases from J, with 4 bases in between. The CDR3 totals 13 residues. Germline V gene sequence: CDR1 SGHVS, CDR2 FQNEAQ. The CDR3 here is CASSLGASYEQYF. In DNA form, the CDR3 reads TGTGCCAGCAGCTTAGGCGCCTCCTACGAGCAGTACTTC. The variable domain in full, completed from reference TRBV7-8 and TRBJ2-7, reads GAGVSQSPRYKVAKRGQDVALRCDPISGHVSLFWYQQALGQGPEFLTYFQNEAQLDKSGLPSDRFFAERPEGSVSTLKIQRTQQEDSAVYLCASSLGASYEQYFGPGTRLTVT.

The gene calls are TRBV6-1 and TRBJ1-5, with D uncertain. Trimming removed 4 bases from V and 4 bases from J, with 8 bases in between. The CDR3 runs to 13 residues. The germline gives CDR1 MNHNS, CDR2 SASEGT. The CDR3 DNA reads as TGTGCCAGCAGTGCGACATTTAATCAGCCCCAGCATTTT. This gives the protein CASSATFNQPQHF.

The CDR3 loop is CASSLRQRSYEQYF. The CDR3 DNA follows: TGTGCCAGCAGCCTTAGGCAGCGGTCCTACGAGCAGTACTTC. The chain employs TRBV7-2 and TRBJ2-7; TRBD2 is a possible D gene (5 bases). CDR3 length: 14 residues. V was pared by 5 bases and J by 1 base, with 12 bases between. Germline V gene lookup returns CDR1 SGHTA and CDR2 FQGNSA.

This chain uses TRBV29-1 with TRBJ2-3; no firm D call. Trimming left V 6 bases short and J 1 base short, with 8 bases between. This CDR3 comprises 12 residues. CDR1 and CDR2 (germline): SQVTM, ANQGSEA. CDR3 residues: CSVGSRTDTQYF. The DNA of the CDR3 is TGCAGCGTGGGGTCCCGCACAGATACGCAGTATTTT.

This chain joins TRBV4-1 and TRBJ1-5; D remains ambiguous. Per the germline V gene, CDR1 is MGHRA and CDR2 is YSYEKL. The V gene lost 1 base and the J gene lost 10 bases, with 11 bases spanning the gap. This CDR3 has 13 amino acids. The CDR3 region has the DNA TGCGCCAGCAGCCAAGGCCCCCTGGGTCCCCAGCATTTT. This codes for CASSQGPLGPQHF.

DNA of the CDR3: TGCAGCGTGATAACTGAGCGGAATGAAAAACTGTTTTTT. Translated: CSVITERNEKLFF. The chain uses TRBV29-1 and TRBJ1-4, with D unclear. The germline gives CDR1 SQVTM, CDR2 ANQGSEA. The V end was cut by 6 bases, the J end by 5 bases, with 13 bases between. The CDR3 contains 13 residues.

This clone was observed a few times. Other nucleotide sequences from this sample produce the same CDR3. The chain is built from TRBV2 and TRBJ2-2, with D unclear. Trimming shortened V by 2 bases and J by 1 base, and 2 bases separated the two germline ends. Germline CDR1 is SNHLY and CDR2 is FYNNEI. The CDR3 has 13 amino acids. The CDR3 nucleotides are TGTGCCAGCAGTGAACAGAACACCGGGGAGCTGTTTTTT. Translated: CASSEQNTGELFF. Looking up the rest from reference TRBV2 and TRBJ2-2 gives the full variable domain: EPEVTQTPSHQVTQMGQEVILRCVPISNHLYFYWYRQILGQKVEFLVSFYNNEISEKSEIFDDQFSVERPDGSNFTLKIRSTKLEDSAMYFCASSEQNTGELFFGEGSRLTVL.

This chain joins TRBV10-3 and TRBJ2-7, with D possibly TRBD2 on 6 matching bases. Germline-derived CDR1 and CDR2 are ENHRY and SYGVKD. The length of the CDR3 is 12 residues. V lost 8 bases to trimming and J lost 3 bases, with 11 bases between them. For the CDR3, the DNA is TGTGCCATCGGGCGGGATGGCTACGAGCAGTACTTC. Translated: CAIGRDGYEQYF.

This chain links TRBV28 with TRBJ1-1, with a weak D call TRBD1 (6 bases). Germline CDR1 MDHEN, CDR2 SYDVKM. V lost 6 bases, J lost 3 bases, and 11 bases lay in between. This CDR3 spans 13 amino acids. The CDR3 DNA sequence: TGTGCCAGCAGACTACAGGGTTACACTGAAGCTTTCTTT. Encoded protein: CASRLQGYTEAFF. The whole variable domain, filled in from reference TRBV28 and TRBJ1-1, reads DVKVTQSSRYLVKRTGEKVFLECVQDMDHENMFWYRQDPGLGLRLIYFSYDVKMKEKGDIPEGYSVSREKKERFSLILESASTNQTSMYLCASRLQGYTEAFFGQGTRLTVV.

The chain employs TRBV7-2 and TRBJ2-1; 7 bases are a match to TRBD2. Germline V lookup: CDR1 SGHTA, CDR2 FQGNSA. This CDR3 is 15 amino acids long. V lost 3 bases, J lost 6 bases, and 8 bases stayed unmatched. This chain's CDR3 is CASSFGGSLANEQFF. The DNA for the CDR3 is TGTGCCAGCAGCTTTGGCGGGAGCTTAGCCAATGAGCAGTTCTTC.

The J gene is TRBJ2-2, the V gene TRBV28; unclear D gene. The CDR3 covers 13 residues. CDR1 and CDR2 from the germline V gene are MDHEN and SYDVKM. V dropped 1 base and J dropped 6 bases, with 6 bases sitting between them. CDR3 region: CASSLFGAGELFF. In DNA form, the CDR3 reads TGTGCCAGCAGTTTATTTGGGGCCGGGGAGCTGTTTTTT.

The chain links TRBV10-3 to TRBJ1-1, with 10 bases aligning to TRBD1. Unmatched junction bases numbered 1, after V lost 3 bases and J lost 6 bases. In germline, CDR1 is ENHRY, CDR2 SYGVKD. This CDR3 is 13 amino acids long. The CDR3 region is CAISEGTGAEAFF. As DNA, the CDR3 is TGTGCCATCAGTGAAGGGACAGGGGCTGAAGCTTTCTTT.

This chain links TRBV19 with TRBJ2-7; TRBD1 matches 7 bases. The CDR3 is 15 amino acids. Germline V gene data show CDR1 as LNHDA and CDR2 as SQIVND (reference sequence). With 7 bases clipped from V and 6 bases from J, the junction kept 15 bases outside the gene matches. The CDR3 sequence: CASTPNPGTVGEQYF. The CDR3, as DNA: TGTGCCAGTACCCCCAATCCCGGGACAGTTGGCGAGCAGTACTTC.

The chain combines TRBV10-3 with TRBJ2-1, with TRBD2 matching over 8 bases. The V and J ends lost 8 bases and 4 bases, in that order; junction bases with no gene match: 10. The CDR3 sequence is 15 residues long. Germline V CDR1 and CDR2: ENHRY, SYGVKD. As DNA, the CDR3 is TGTGCCATCTCGGGAGGGCAGGGTAGTTACAATGAGCAGTTCTTC. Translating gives CAISGGQGSYNEQFF.

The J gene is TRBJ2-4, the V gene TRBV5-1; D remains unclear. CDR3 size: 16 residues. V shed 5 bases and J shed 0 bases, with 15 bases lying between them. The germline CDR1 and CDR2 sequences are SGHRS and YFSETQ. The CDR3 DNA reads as TGCGCCAGCAGGAGTGAAAAAAACTTAGCCAAAAACATTCAGTACTTC. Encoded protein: CASRSEKNLAKNIQYF.

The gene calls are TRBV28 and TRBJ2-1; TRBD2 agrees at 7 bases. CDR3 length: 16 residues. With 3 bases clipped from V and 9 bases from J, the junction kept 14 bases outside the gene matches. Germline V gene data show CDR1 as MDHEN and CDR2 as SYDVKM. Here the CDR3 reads CASSFVSGGVRGEQFF. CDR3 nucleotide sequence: TGTGCCAGCAGTTTCGTATCGGGAGGAGTGAGGGGTGAGCAGTTCTTC.

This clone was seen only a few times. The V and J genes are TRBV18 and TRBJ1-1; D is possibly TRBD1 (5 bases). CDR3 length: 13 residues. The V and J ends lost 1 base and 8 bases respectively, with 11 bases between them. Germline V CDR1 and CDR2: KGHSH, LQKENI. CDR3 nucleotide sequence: TGTGCCAGCTCACCACGCTACGACAGAGAAGCTTTCTTT. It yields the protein CASSPRYDREAFF.

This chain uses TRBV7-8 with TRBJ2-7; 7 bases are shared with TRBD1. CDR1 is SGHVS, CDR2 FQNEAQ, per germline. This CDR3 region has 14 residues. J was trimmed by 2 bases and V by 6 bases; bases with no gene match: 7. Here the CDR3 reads CASSPDRVPYEQYF. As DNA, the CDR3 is TGTGCCAGCAGTCCAGACAGGGTCCCCTACGAGCAGTACTTC.